A selection of T cell receptor beta chains follows, all from one sample in a study of Ad26.COV2.S vaccination and SARS-CoV-2 variants. Data came from immunoSEQ multiplex PCR; TCRdb stores just in-frame clones and leaves some out. The table lists roughly 400,000 clones, around 89% of them singletons, with under 2% in the top ten. Here the sequenced sample was peripheral blood, taken in a trial of Ad26.COV2.S vaccine versus placebo. These receptors were obtained from a person aged 18-65 years who received the Ad26.COV2.S COVID-19 vaccine or a placebo. CDR3s leave out the opening cysteine and the closing phenylalanine or tryptophan.

J gene,CDR3 length,V gene,CDR3 protein
TRBJ1-2,12,TRBV10-3,AIRPAGGVYGYT
TRBJ1-1,13,TRBV4-1,ASSYRTDMNTEAF
TRBJ2-7,13,TRBV13,ASSLARGLNYEQY
TRBJ2-6,16,TRBV4-1,ASSQGKAGASGANVLT
TRBJ1-6,11,TRBV30,AWMLERNSPLH
TRBJ1-6,14,TRBV6-1,ASSAPGQGGPSPLH
TRBJ1-6,13,TRBV6-6,ASTPGGPYNSPLH
TRBJ1-5,12,TRBV28,ASSSETGGQPQH
TRBJ1-1,12,TRBV27,ASSLLGLGTEAF
TRBJ1-2,12,TRBV27,ASSPHRGNYGYT
TRBJ2-1,15,TRBV11-2,ASSSRTSGRDNNEQF
TRBJ2-7,14,TRBV6-6,ASSSMGREGPGEQY
TRBJ2-2,15,TRBV7-8,ASSRGTSGMNTGELF
TRBJ1-5,11,TRBV28,ASSLSSNQPQH
TRBJ2-2,13,TRBV28,ASSLKLGNTGELF
TRBJ2-6,13,TRBV21-1,ASSKGEHRANVLT
TRBJ1-6,12,TRBV7-3,ASSSGQENSPLH
TRBJ2-1,16,TRBV5-1,ASSLSPSGGGWGNEQF
TRBJ2-3,12,TRBV7-9,ASSFQGSTDTQY
TRBJ2-1,15,TRBV6-6,ASSPLGLAGGYNEQF
TRBJ2-1,10,TRBV29-1,SVDFGTHEQF
TRBJ2-1,13,TRBV29-1,SVEEVSTSYNEQF
TRBJ1-1,12,TRBV30,AWSTAGGRTEAF
TRBJ1-1,10,TRBV7-9,ASSQGLNEAF
TRBJ2-1,12,TRBV5-1,ASSLAGDYNEQF
TRBJ2-1,12,TRBV7-9,ASSVTGQSHEQF
TRBJ1-5,11,TRBV2,ASSGQGTQPQH
TRBJ2-3,10,TRBV6-5,ASSYPGDTQY
TRBJ2-5,13,TRBV6-5,ASSWETGNQETQY
TRBJ2-7,11,TRBV28,ASSSDRGHEQY
TRBJ1-2,11,TRBV2,ARGQGEDYGYT
TRBJ2-5,11,TRBV29-1,SVELRNQETQY
TRBJ1-2,11,TRBV30,AWSTPGQTFYT
TRBJ2-2,12,TRBV18,ASSPGLAGGELF
TRBJ1-4,16,TRBV4-1,ASSVINLGFATNEKLF
TRBJ1-2,12,TRBV28,ASSRGRAIYGYT
TRBJ2-1,15,TRBV18,ASSPLPSGGSYNEQF
TRBJ2-5,12,TRBV5-5,ASTLAGVSETQY
TRBJ1-3,13,TRBV6-5,ASSRQAISGNTIY
TRBJ1-1,11,TRBV19,ASRGDSNTEAF
TRBJ2-1,13,TRBV3-1/TRBV3-2,ASSSGRSPYNEQF
TRBJ1-4,9,TRBV15,ATSRGPTLF
TRBJ2-7,13,TRBV5-1,ASSLSMSGSYEQY
TRBJ2-5,10,TRBV12-3/TRBV12-4,ASSQEGETQY
TRBJ2-7,12,TRBV24-1,ATSVRRQGYEQY
TRBJ2-3,13,TRBV4-2,ASSQAGAGTDTQY
TRBJ2-7,13,TRBV5-4,ASRSDQLSSYEQY
TRBJ1-2,12,TRBV9,ASSVGVGNYGYT
TRBJ2-3,13,TRBV7-9,ASSFEDTSTDTQY